A selection of T cell receptor beta chains follows, all from one sample in a study of CD8+ T cells in alopecia areata. Data came from immunoSEQ multiplex PCR; TCRdb stores just in-frame clones and leaves some out. Found here are around 270,000 clones, more than 45% of them singletons; the top ten hold less than 2%. The sequencing here drew on CD4+ T cells sorted from blood, taken at week 24, from a patient treated with tofacitinib. The origin of the receptors is a human donor with alopecia areata. Both conserved end residues are part of each CDR3. D genes are given only for firm matches. Expanded clones get a size class; other rows say once, few or many, or leave the size out.

>NA|NA|TRBV28|TRBJ2-5
CASSLSGTNQETQYF
TGTGCCAGCAGCTTATCCGGGACAAACCAAGAGACCCAGTACTTC
>NA|NA|TRBV20-1|TRBJ1-2
CSASSGDGYTF
TGCAGTGCTAGCAGCGGGGATGGCTACACCTTC
>NA|NA|TRBV15|TRBJ2-7
CATSRAGVSYEQYF
TGTGCCACCAGCAGAGCGGGGGTTTCCTACGAGCAGTACTTC
>NA|NA|TRBV6-5|TRBJ1-1
CASRRGGRGTEAFF
TGTGCCAGCAGGAGGGGGGGCAGAGGCACTGAAGCTTTCTTT
>NA|NA|TRBV29-1|TRBJ1-5
CSVEELNTYSNQPQHF
TGCAGCGTTGAAGAATTAAACACTTATAGCAATCAGCCCCAGCATTTT
>NA|TRBD1|TRBV27|TRBJ1-2
CASSLVRDSYGYTF
TGTGCCAGCAGTTTGGTCCGGGACAGCTATGGCTACACCTTC
>NA|NA|TRBV2|TRBJ2-6
CASSAGANVLTF
TGTGCCAGCAGTGCTGGGGCCAACGTCCTGACTTTC
>NA|TRBD2|TRBV5-1|TRBJ2-5
CASGAAGEETQYF
TGCGCCAGCGGGGCAGCGGGGGAAGAGACCCAGTACTTC
>NA|NA|TRBV5-1|TRBJ2-5
CASSSFLGPGTQYF
TGCGCCAGCAGCTCCTTCTTGGGGCCCGGGACCCAGTACTTC
>few|NA|TRBV2|TRBJ1-2
CASSEFGQGQGGYTF
TGTGCCAGCAGTGAATTTGGCCAGGGGCAAGGTGGCTACACCTTC
>NA|NA|TRBV23-1|TRBJ1-1
CASSQSHGTNTEAFF
TGCGCCAGCAGTCAATCGCACGGAACGAACACTGAAGCTTTCTTT
>NA|NA|TRBV5-1|TRBJ2-7
CASSSSGTNYEQYF
TGCGCCAGCAGCTCGTCCGGGACAAACTACGAGCAGTACTTC
>NA|NA|TRBV18|TRBJ2-4
CASSPPRGSEDIQYF
TGTGCCAGCTCACCACCCCGGGGTAGCGAGGACATTCAGTACTTC
>NA|NA|TRBV18|TRBJ2-7
CASSPSLAYEQYF
TGTGCCAGCTCACCATCGCTAGCCTACGAGCAGTACTTC
>NA|NA|TRBV29-1|TRBJ1-2
CSVGQNYGYTF
TGCAGCGTCGGACAGAACTATGGCTACACCTTC
>NA|NA|TRBV6-6|TRBJ1-1
CASKGRGSAEAFF
TGTGCCAGCAAAGGGAGGGGGTCAGCTGAAGCTTTCTTT
>NA|NA|TRBV13|TRBJ2-7
CASSPRSQATNSYEQYF
TGTGCCAGCAGCCCGCGCTCGCAGGCTACCAACTCCTACGAGCAGTACTTC
>NA|NA|TRBV30|TRBJ1-1
CAWSIQGNTEAFF
TGTGCCTGGAGCATACAGGGGAACACTGAAGCTTTCTTT
>NA|TRBD1|TRBV7-9|TRBJ1-6
CASSFGDRERSPLHF
TGTGCCAGCAGCTTCGGGGACAGGGAGAGGTCACCCCTCCACTTT
>NA|NA|TRBV5-1|TRBJ2-2
CASSFTAITGELFF
TGCGCCAGCAGCTTTACAGCTATCACCGGGGAGCTGTTTTTT
>few|NA|TRBV28|TRBJ1-2
CASSSGQGVYGYTF
TGTGCCAGCAGTTCCGGCCAGGGTGTCTATGGCTACACCTTC
>NA|NA|TRBV7-2|TRBJ2-7
CASSFLTATYEQYF
TGTGCCAGCAGCTTCCTGACTGCTACCTACGAGCAGTACTTC
>NA|TRBD2|TRBV2|TRBJ2-1
CASIRTSGGLNNEQFF
TGTGCCAGCATCCGGACTAGCGGGGGGCTTAACAATGAGCAGTTCTTC
>NA|NA|TRBV5-1|TRBJ1-1
CASSPRTRSDTEAFF
TGCGCCAGCAGTCCCCGGACAAGAAGCGACACTGAAGCTTTCTTT
>NA|NA|TRBV30|TRBJ2-2
CAWSRETPVGTGELFF
TGTGCCTGGAGTAGAGAGACACCCGTTGGGACCGGGGAGCTGTTTTTT
>NA|NA|TRBV9|TRBJ1-6
CASSVSSSYNSPLHF
TGTGCCAGCAGCGTGTCCAGCTCCTATAATTCACCCCTCCACTTT
>NA|NA|TRBV11-2|TRBJ2-3
CASSSPLDPVDTQYF
TGTGCCAGCAGCTCTCCGCTCGACCCGGTCGATACGCAGTATTTT
>NA|TRBD1|TRBV6-5|TRBJ1-5
CASSYSGTGGNQPQHF
TGTGCCAGCAGTTACTCGGGGACAGGGGGCAATCAGCCCCAGCATTTT
>NA|TRBD1|TRBV30|TRBJ2-3
CAWSRQGAYTDTQYF
TGTGCCTGGAGCAGACAGGGGGCCTACACAGATACGCAGTATTTT
>NA|NA|TRBV14|TRBJ1-1
CASSQDLSGRGTEAFF
TGTGCCAGCAGCCAAGATCTCTCGGGAAGAGGCACTGAAGCTTTCTTT
>few|NA|TRBV29-1|TRBJ2-7
CSVEPSGGQYEQYF
TGCAGCGTTGAACCCTCTGGGGGGCAGTACGAGCAGTACTTC
>NA|NA|TRBV18|TRBJ2-5
CASSPLAGKETQYF
TGTGCCAGCTCACCCCTCGCGGGGAAAGAGACCCAGTACTTC
>NA|TRBD1|TRBV2|TRBJ1-1
CASKDRATEAFF
TGTGCCAGCAAGGACAGGGCTACTGAAGCTTTCTTT
>NA|NA|TRBV7-2|TRBJ1-1
CASSSMRVNTEAFF
TGTGCCAGCAGCTCGATGCGGGTGAACACTGAAGCTTTCTTT
>NA|TRBD2|TRBV6-8|TRBJ2-3
CASSYTGTRGF
TGTGCCAGCAGTTATACGGGGACTAGGGGTTTT
>many|NA|TRBV7-8|TRBJ1-3
CASSLATDSGNTIYF
TGTGCCAGCAGCTTAGCGACCGACAGTGGAAACACCATATATTTT
>NA|TRBD1|TRBV5-4|TRBJ2-7
CASTSDREGREQYF
TGTGCCAGCACCTCGGACAGGGAAGGAAGGGAGCAGTACTTC
>NA|NA|TRBV7-9|TRBJ1-1
CASSLGGTGNTEAFF
TGTGCCAGCAGCTTAGGGGGCACAGGGAACACTGAAGCTTTCTTT
>few|NA|TRBV29-1|TRBJ2-7
CSVEELGYEQYF
TGCAGCGTTGAAGAGCTAGGCTACGAGCAGTACTTC
>few|NA|TRBV7-2|TRBJ2-1
CASRKGPSNEQFF
TGTGCCAGCAGAAAAGGTCCGTCTAATGAGCAGTTCTTC
>few|TRBD2|TRBV30|TRBJ2-3
CAWDHAGDSTDTQYF
TGTGCCTGGGACCATGCGGGAGATAGCACAGATACGCAGTATTTT
>NA|NA|TRBV7-9|TRBJ2-7
CASSFFARAYEQYF
TGTGCCAGCAGCTTTTTTGCCAGGGCGTACGAGCAGTACTTC
>NA|TRBD2|TRBV2|TRBJ2-3
CASSEDSGGEDTQYF
TGTGCCAGCTCGGAGGATAGCGGGGGGGAGGATACGCAGTATTTT
>NA|NA|TRBV20-1|TRBJ2-1
CSAIRGNEQFF
TGCAGTGCCATTCGGGGCAATGAGCAGTTCTTC
>NA|NA|TRBV7-2|TRBJ1-6
CASSLVRDNSPLHF
TGTGCCAGCAGCTTAGTCAGGGATAATTCACCCCTCCACTTT
>NA|NA|TRBV30|TRBJ2-1
CAWSVTNEQFF
TGTGCCTGGAGTGTAACCAATGAGCAGTTCTTC
>NA|NA|TRBV9|TRBJ2-5
CASSVGAGLYETQYF
TGTGCCAGCAGCGTTGGGGCGGGGCTATATGAGACCCAGTACTTC
>once|NA|TRBV19|TRBJ2-7
CASSMQQSSYEQYF
TGTGCCAGTAGTATGCAACAGAGCTCCTACGAGCAGTACTTC
>few|NA|TRBV4-1|TRBJ2-6
CASSQGPSVSGANVLTF
TGCGCCAGCAGCCAAGGGCCTTCGGTCTCTGGGGCCAACGTCCTGACTTTC
>NA|TRBD1|TRBV5-1|TRBJ2-1
CASSLSGGPDYNEQFF
TGCGCCAGCAGCTTGTCAGGGGGCCCCGATTACAATGAGCAGTTCTTC
>NA|TRBD1|TRBV7-3|TRBJ2-7
CASSADRDPSYEQYF
TGTGCCAGCAGCGCGGACAGGGACCCCTCCTACGAGCAGTACTTC
>NA|NA|TRBV30|TRBJ2-4
CAWMVVGNIQYF
TGTGCCTGGATGGTCGTTGGGAACATTCAGTACTTC
>NA|NA|TRBV30|TRBJ1-5
CAWNRGLVNQPQHF
TGTGCCTGGAATCGGGGCCTCGTAAATCAGCCCCAGCATTTT
>NA|NA|TRBV29-1|TRBJ2-2
CSVGNGAPTGELFF
TGCAGCGTTGGGAACGGGGCTCCGACCGGGGAGCTGTTTTTT
>NA|NA|TRBV28|TRBJ2-7
CASSLGGGTYEQYF
TGTGCCAGCAGTTTAGGCGGGGGCACCTACGAGCAGTACTTC
>NA|TRBD1|TRBV19|TRBJ1-1
CASRRDSMNTEAFF
TGTGCCAGTAGGAGGGACAGTATGAACACTGAAGCTTTCTTT
>NA|NA|TRBV10-3|TRBJ1-2
CAITEGPAYGYTF
TGTGCCATCACGGAGGGGCCCGCCTATGGCTACACCTTC
>NA|TRBD1|TRBV7-2|TRBJ2-1
CASSIDRAGEQFF
TGTGCCAGCAGCATAGACAGGGCGGGTGAGCAGTTCTTC
>NA|NA|TRBV10-3|TRBJ1-1
CAISEKVGMFAEAFF
TGTGCCATCAGTGAGAAGGTAGGGATGTTCGCTGAAGCTTTCTTT